This T cell receptor (beta chain) was sequenced during a study of blood T cell repertoires in COVID-19 (TCRdb year 2020). Background for the entire study: The collaborator samples originated in the United States, Italy and Spain and spanned the acute and convalescent phases of COVID-19. Samples came from the ongoing ImmuneRACE study (first 160 participants) plus 1,254 subjects from 6 global collaborators. Subjects who had been exposed to COVID-19, were actively infected with it, or had recovered from it provided the deeply sampled blood TCRbeta repertoires that made up the dataset. HLA class I and class II types, where available, came from metadata supplied by the sample provider rather than from assay-based typing. The material from the prospective study consisted of cDNA or gDNA derived from T cells, B-cell-depleted T cells, or PBMCs. A freely available public database, intended as a resource for researchers studying the immune response to SARS-CoV-2, is where the repertoires were released. A de-identified subject ID, COVID-19 status, age in years and sex were almost always included in the sample metadata.

In the germline V gene (reference sequence), CDR1 corresponds to LNHDA and CDR2 to SQIVND. The CDR3, from cysteine to phenylalanine, totals 15 residues. CDR3 DNA only is kept here, 45 bases in frame from base 1. Germline trimming: 5 bases from V, 5 bases from J; junction bases outside gene matches: 11. The immunoSEQ Assay, a bias-controlled multiplex PCR, was used to amplify TCRbeta CDR3 regions from genomic DNA. In the original analysis: Nucleated cell counts per sample were estimated from amplification of reference gene primers within the assay. To quantify the absolute abundance of each unique TCRbeta CDR3 rearrangement, sequence reads were collapsed and filtered. Productive Simpson clonality was computed per sample as the square root of Simpson's diversity index over productive rearrangements. TCRdb limited this immuneACCESS table to in-frame rearrangements with V and J called. A share of clones is missing; checked studies link under half to unresolved V genes, and the rest is unexplained. The V and J calls and clone size come from that table; D and trimming were worked out from the DNA. The sample yields roughly 80,000 clones; approximately 80% were counted once. Of the sample, more than 10% is held by the ten largest clones.

For this clone: Its binding antigen is unknown. Per-base qualities were not stored, and no clone one base away is much larger.

Collaborating institutions collected whole blood in K2EDTA tubes following their own protocols. For TCRbeta analysis, collaborator samples were shipped as frozen whole blood, as isolated PBMCs, or as DNA extracted from either sample type. The full study reports these points: Clinical and demographic metadata were provided uncurated, with the amount varying by source and participant.

The specimen sequenced was peripheral blood. The chain is encoded by TRBV19 joined to TRBJ1-1, with 7 bases aligning to TRBD1. This receptor was identified in an elderly man with acute or convalescent COVID-19. The CDR3 protein sequence reads: CASSAQEGARTEAFF. The nucleotide sequence is given as TGTGCCAGTAGTGCCCAGGAGGGGGCGCGGACTGAAGCTTTCTTT.